Each of the 30 T cell receptor beta chains below was sequenced from the same sample in a study of T cell responses to AZD1222 COVID-19 vaccine. Measured with immunoSEQ multiplex PCR; TCRdb has only the in-frame clones, and not every one. Altogether 140,000 to 150,000 clones are present, 93% being singletons, with the ten largest covering less than 6.5%. This material consisted of peripheral blood, taken on day 0 of AZD1222 vaccination. The receptors were gathered from an adult in good health.

The rearrangement joins TRBV5-1 to TRBJ1-6, with TRBD1 matching 7 bases. J gave up 8 bases and V 0 bases, and 5 bases lay outside the gene matches. The CDR3 has 15 residues. CDR1 is SGHRS and CDR2 is YFSETQ in the germline V gene. As DNA, the CDR3 is TGCGCCAGCAGCTTGGGACAGGGTATAGATTCACCCCTCCACTTT. Its protein is CASSLGQGIDSPLHF.

The rearrangement uses TRBV5-8 and TRBJ2-1; possibly TRBD1 for D (6 bases). The CDR3 contains 16 residues. Germline V gene data show CDR1 as SGHTS and CDR2 as YDEGEE. The V end was cut by 0 bases, the J end by 0 bases, with 10 bases between. The CDR3 is CASSLGDNYSYNEQFF. For the CDR3, the DNA is TGTGCCAGCAGCTTGGGGGACAACTACTCCTACAATGAGCAGTTCTTC.

This chain joins TRBV6-5 and TRBJ1-1, with unresolved D. Germline-derived CDR1 and CDR2 are MNHEY and SVGAGI. This CDR3 comprises 13 residues. The V and J ends lost 4 bases and 1 base respectively, with 7 bases between them. The CDR3 DNA follows: TGTGCCAGCAGTTTGGGTAGGAACACTGAAGCTTTCTTT. It is translated as CASSLGRNTEAFF.

The chain couples TRBV13 to TRBJ2-7; D not resolved. CDR1 is PRHDT and CDR2 is FYEKMQ in the germline V gene (reference sequence). This CDR3 is 12 amino acids long. V lost 3 bases, J lost 2 bases, and 5 bases lay in between. CDR3 DNA: TGTGCCAGCAGCTTTGGGACCTACGAGCAGTACTTC. It encodes CASSFGTYEQYF. Full variable domain (remainder filled in from reference TRBV13 and TRBJ2-7): AAGVIQSPRHLIKEKRETATLKCYPIPRHDTVYWYQQGPGQDPQFLISFYEKMQSDKGSIPDRFSAQQFSDYHSELNMSSLELGDSALYFCASSFGTYEQYFGPGTRLTVT.

V and J are TRBV28 and TRBJ2-2, with TRBD2 matching over 7 bases. V trimming: 1 base; J trimming: 1 base; junction bases outside the gene matches: 3. The germline V gene has CDR1 MDHEN and CDR2 SYDVKM. The CDR3 runs to 16 residues. CDR3: CASSLSSSGNTGELFF. The CDR3 coding sequence is TGTGCCAGCAGTTTATCCTCTAGCGGGAACACCGGGGAGCTGTTTTTT.

The V and J genes are TRBV3-1 (or the pseudogene TRBV3-2) and TRBJ2-7; 7 bases map to TRBD1. CDR1 and CDR2 from the germline V gene are LGHDT and YNNKEL (reference sequence). The CDR3 spans 16 residues. J lost 1 base, V lost 0 bases, and 6 bases had no gene match. The CDR3 DNA reads as TGTGCCAGCAGCCAAGAAACGACAGGGACATCCTACGAGCAGTACTTC. Its protein is CASSQETTGTSYEQYF.

V and J are TRBV27 and TRBJ2-5, with TRBD1 matching over 9 bases. The V segment lost 0 bases and the J segment 4 bases; nucleotides outside the gene matches: 6. CDR1 and CDR2 (germline): MNHEY, SMNVEV (reference sequence). The CDR3 sequence is 16 residues long. CDR3 residues: CASSLSGQGVGETQYF. CDR3 DNA: TGTGCCAGCAGTTTATCGGGACAGGGTGTAGGAGAGACCCAGTACTTC.

The rearrangement uses TRBV18 and TRBJ1-1, with a possible D match to TRBD1 (6 bases). Germline values: CDR1 KGHSH, CDR2 LQKENI. V lost 2 bases and J 2 bases, leaving 9 bases between the germline ends. This CDR3 is 14 amino acids long. This CDR3 reads CASSPNRANTEAFF. The CDR3, as DNA: TGTGCCAGCTCACCAAACAGGGCTAACACTGAAGCTTTCTTT.

The J gene is TRBJ1-6, the V gene TRBV30; TRBD1 is a possible D gene (6 bases). The CDR3 covers 13 residues. CDR1 is GTSNPN, CDR2 SVGIG, per germline (reference sequence). V dropped 1 base and J dropped 10 bases, with 11 bases sitting between them. The CDR3, as DNA: TGTGCCTGGAGTGGACAGGTCGGATCACCCCTCCACTTT. Protein: CAWSGQVGSPLHF.

This sequence joins TRBV28 and TRBJ2-1; D is possibly TRBD1 or TRBD2 (6 bases each). Germline-derived CDR1 and CDR2 are MDHEN and SYDVKM. The CDR3 is 13 amino acids. Trimming pared 3 bases from V and 6 bases from J, leaving 9 bases between. In nucleotides, the CDR3 is TGTGCCAGCAGTTTGGAGGGGGGCAATGAGCAGTTCTTC. Encoded protein: CASSLEGGNEQFF.

J is TRBJ2-3 and V is TRBV7-2; 11 nucleotides line up with TRBD2. Germline V gives CDR1 SGHTA, CDR2 FQGNSA. Trimming removed 5 bases from V and 6 bases from J; junction bases left unmatched: 7. The CDR3 consists of 15 residues. The CDR3 sequence: CASSPQLAGVDTQYF. CDR3 bases: TGTGCCAGCAGCCCCCAACTAGCGGGAGTTGATACGCAGTATTTT.

Regarding this clone: The sample carries other DNA sequences with the same CDR3. V and J are TRBV28 and TRBJ1-1; D is unclear. Trimming stripped 3 bases from V and 2 bases from J, with 7 bases between. CDR3 length: 13 amino acids. Germline V gene data show CDR1 as MDHEN and CDR2 as SYDVKM. The CDR3, as DNA: TGTGCCAGCAGTTTGCGAGGAAACACTGAAGCTTTCTTT. This codes for CASSLRGNTEAFF. The variable domain in full, with the rest retrieved from reference TRBV28 and TRBJ1-1, is DVKVTQSSRYLVKRTGEKVFLECVQDMDHENMFWYRQDPGLGLRLIYFSYDVKMKEKGDIPEGYSVSREKKERFSLILESASTNQTSMYLCASSLRGNTEAFFGQGTRLTVV.

This clone was picked up one time. The chain employs TRBV27 and TRBJ1-2; 9 nucleotides align to TRBD1. Germline V CDR1 and CDR2: MNHEY, SMNVEV (reference sequence). CDR3 size: 14 residues. Trimming took 7 bases from V and 2 from J; bases not matched to a gene: 5. The CDR3 sequence: CASKRTGVNYGYTF. DNA for the CDR3: TGTGCCAGCAAGAGGACAGGGGTCAACTATGGCTACACCTTC.

The J gene is TRBJ2-1, the V gene TRBV7-3; TRBD2 is a possible D gene (5 bases). The CDR3 is made up of 14 amino acids. V was clipped by 5 bases and J by 2 bases, with 10 bases between them. Germline loops: CDR1 SGHTA, CDR2 FQGTGA. CDR3 region: CASSREPTYNEQFF. CDR3 DNA: TGTGCCAGCAGCCGGGAACCTACCTACAATGAGCAGTTCTTC.

CDR3 bases: TGTGCCACCAGCAGAGTTCTCCGGGACAGAGATGGCTACACCTTC. Amino acids: CATSRVLRDRDGYTF. The rearrangement uses TRBV15 and TRBJ1-2; 7 nucleotides align to TRBD1. With 1 base clipped from V and 6 bases from J, the junction kept 8 bases outside the gene matches. There are 15 residues in the CDR3. Per the germline V gene, CDR1 is LNHNV and CDR2 is YYDKDF (reference sequence).

This rearrangement joins TRBV7-6 to TRBJ1-5; the D is unclear. Germline CDR1 reads SGHVS; CDR2 reads FNYEAQ. This CDR3 spans 13 amino acids. V was cut by 3 bases and J by 0 bases, with 3 bases left in between. The CDR3 sequence is CASSFGSNQPQHF. CDR3 nucleotides: TGTGCCAGCAGCTTCGGTAGCAATCAGCCCCAGCATTTT.

This clone showed up just once. The chain uses TRBV4-1 and TRBJ1-5, with D hard to call. Germline CDR1 MGHRA, CDR2 YSYEKL. The CDR3 has 15 amino acids. Trimming cost V 0 bases and J 5 bases, with 11 bases left between them. The CDR3 DNA follows: TGCGCCAGCAGCCAAGATGAAAAACTGTATCAGCCCCAGCATTTT. Protein: CASSQDEKLYQPQHF.

The chain joins TRBV7-2 to TRBJ2-5; D gene uncertain. The CDR3 loop spans 13 amino acids. Looked up from germline, CDR1 is SGHTA and CDR2 is FQGNSA. Trimming removed 5 bases at V and 5 bases at J, with 12 bases between. The CDR3 spells CASSPPDPETQYF. CDR3 bases: TGTGCCAGCAGCCCACCGGACCCGGAGACCCAGTACTTC.

This chain uses TRBV7-2 with TRBJ1-5; a possible D gene is TRBD1 (6 bases). The CDR3 is 12 residues long. V shed 1 base and J shed 12 bases, with 10 bases lying between them. Germline V gene sequence: CDR1 SGHTA, CDR2 FQGNSA. The CDR3, as DNA: TGTGCCAGCAGCTTAGATCGGACAGACCAGCATTTT. Protein sequence: CASSLDRTDQHF.

The CDR3 is CASSQVGRWTGRPGNTIYF. DNA for the CDR3: TGTGCCAGCAGCCAAGTGGGGAGGTGGACAGGGCGTCCTGGAAACACCATATATTTT. V and J are TRBV4-2 and TRBJ1-3, with 8 bases fitting TRBD1. V dropped 1 base and J dropped 2; count of bases not matched to a gene: 13. Per germline, CDR1 LGHNA and CDR2 YNFKEQ. The CDR3 contains 19 residues.

The V and J genes are TRBV6-5 and TRBJ2-3, with D possibly TRBD2 on 6 matching bases. Germline CDR1 reads MNHEY; CDR2 reads SVGAGI. This CDR3 has 16 amino acids. Trimming left V 0 bases short and J 3 bases short, with 13 bases between. CDR3 sequence: CASSYSPGARTDTQYF. In DNA form, the CDR3 reads TGTGCCAGCAGTTACTCGCCGGGAGCCAGGACAGATACGCAGTATTTT.

The chain joins TRBV2 to TRBJ1-4; D ambiguous. This CDR3 has 14 residues. Trimming removed 4 bases at V and 4 bases at J, with 10 bases between. CDR1 is SNHLY and CDR2 is FYNNEI in the germline V gene. As DNA, the CDR3 is TGTGCCAGCAGTGCATCGACAAATAATGAAAAACTGTTTTTT. This encodes CASSASTNNEKLFF.

J is TRBJ1-2 and V is TRBV5-4; 8 nucleotides match TRBD1. CDR1 and CDR2 from the germline V gene are SGHNT and YYREEE (reference sequence). Trimming at V came to 0 bases and at J to 2 bases, leaving 3 bases not matched to a gene. The CDR3 runs 15 residues. CDR3 loop: CASSLGGQGNYGYTF. Here the CDR3 DNA reads TGTGCCAGCAGCTTGGGAGGACAGGGCAACTATGGCTACACCTTC.

The chain recombines TRBV19 with TRBJ2-1; 7 bases are shared with TRBD1. V lost 0 bases, J lost 7 bases, and 15 bases stayed unmatched. This CDR3 has 18 amino acids. The V gene's germline CDR1 is LNHDA and CDR2 SQIVND (reference sequence). In DNA, the CDR3 is TGTGCCAGTAGTATAGAGAGGTTGGGGACAGAGTACCCTAATGAGCAGTTCTTC. Translation gives CASSIERLGTEYPNEQFF.

The genes are TRBV28 and TRBJ2-7; the D is unclear. V was clipped by 6 bases and J by 2 bases, with 11 bases between them. In germline, CDR1 is MDHEN, CDR2 SYDVKM. The CDR3 consists of 13 residues. In DNA, the CDR3 is TGTGCCAGCAGGAGAGGAACAACCTACGAGCAGTACTTC. Amino acid sequence: CASRRGTTYEQYF. The complete variable domain, with remaining parts taken from reference TRBV28 and TRBJ2-7, reads DVKVTQSSRYLVKRTGEKVFLECVQDMDHENMFWYRQDPGLGLRLIYFSYDVKMKEKGDIPEGYSVSREKKERFSLILESASTNQTSMYLCASRRGTTYEQYFGPGTRLTVT.

This chain connects TRBV12-5 to TRBJ1-3; perhaps TRBD1 as D (5 bases). CDR3 length equals 17 residues. CDR1 is LGHNT and CDR2 is FRNRAP in the germline V gene. The V and J ends lost 0 bases and 0 bases respectively, with 12 bases between them. CDR3 bases: TGTGCTAGTGGTTTGGTATCCGACAGCCTCTCTGGAAACACCATATATTTT. The encoded protein is CASGLVSDSLSGNTIYF.

The chain uses TRBV6-5 and TRBJ1-2; 9 nucleotides align to TRBD1. From germline, CDR1 is MNHEY and CDR2 SVGAGI. This CDR3 is built from 14 residues. V lost 5 bases, J lost 3 bases, and 4 bases stayed unmatched. CDR3 amino acids: CASSRGTGHYGYTF. The CDR3 coding sequence is TGTGCCAGCAGTCGGGGGACAGGGCACTATGGCTACACCTTC.

The chain employs TRBV28 and TRBJ1-4, with D possibly being TRBD1 (6 bases). The CDR3 loop spans 11 amino acids. The V end lost 9 bases, the J end lost 8 bases, and 10 bases lay between the germline ends. CDR1 is MDHEN and CDR2 is SYDVKM in the germline V gene. Here the CDR3 reads CASLQGEKLFF. In nucleotides, the CDR3 is TGTGCCAGTCTTCAGGGGGAAAAACTGTTTTTT. The whole variable domain, filled in from reference TRBV28 and TRBJ1-4, reads DVKVTQSSRYLVKRTGEKVFLECVQDMDHENMFWYRQDPGLGLRLIYFSYDVKMKEKGDIPEGYSVSREKKERFSLILESASTNQTSMYLCASLQGEKLFFGSGTQLSVL.

The sample holds one count of this clone. The gene calls are TRBV3-1 (or the pseudogene TRBV3-2) and TRBJ2-5; TRBD1 or TRBD2 may be the D gene (6 bases each). Germline CDR1 is LGHDT and CDR2 is YNNKEL (reference sequence). The CDR3 consists of 15 residues. V gave up 7 bases and J gave up 1 base, with 16 bases separating them. CDR3 nucleotides: TGTGCCAGCAAGGGAATAGGGGGGATCCAAGAGACCCAGTACTTC. Translation gives CASKGIGGIQETQYF.

This rearrangement joins TRBV11-3 to TRBJ2-2; 8 bases match TRBD2. Trimming took 3 bases from V and 4 from J; bases not matched to a gene: 1. The germline CDR1 and CDR2 sequences are SGHNT and YENEEA. The CDR3 is 14 residues long. CDR3 protein: CASSFSGTTGELFF. CDR3 sequence (DNA): TGTGCCAGCAGCTTTAGCGGGACCACCGGGGAGCTGTTTTTT.